One and the same sample provided the 8 T cell receptor beta chains below, sequenced in a study of shared clonotypes between healthy human individuals. Clones were read by immunoSEQ multiplex PCR, and TCRdb kept only the in-frame ones, dropping some. Of about 700,000 clones in the sample, around 67% are singletons; the top ten hold around 1.6%. Sequencing was performed on memory CD4+ T cells sorted from blood. Regarding subset: CD45RA-negative fraction. These receptors were collected from a woman aged 25 to 39 in good health.

This chain joins TRBV7-9 and TRBJ2-3; 8 bases line up with TRBD2. The CDR3 consists of 14 residues. J was trimmed by 6 bases and V by 5 bases; bases with no gene match: 7. Germline values: CDR1 SEHNR, CDR2 FQNEAQ (reference sequence). This chain's CDR3 is CASSKSGGADTQYF. CDR3 coding DNA: TGTGCCAGCAGCAAGAGCGGGGGAGCCGATACGCAGTATTTT.

The chain joins TRBV27 to TRBJ2-5; a weak D match, TRBD2 (6 bases). The germline CDR1 and CDR2 sequences are MNHEY and SMNVEV (reference sequence). This CDR3 region has 12 residues. Trimming left V 3 bases short and J 7 bases short, with 9 bases between. The CDR3 reads CASSFEGGTQYF. CDR3 in DNA: TGTGCCAGCAGTTTCGAGGGAGGGACCCAGTACTTC.

The chain links TRBV2 to TRBJ2-3; D is unclear. CDR3 length equals 14 residues. The germline V gene encodes CDR1 SNHLY and CDR2 FYNNEI. The V end lost 6 bases, the J end lost 0 bases, and 10 bases lay between the germline ends. The CDR3 protein is CASRISYSTDTQYF. The CDR3 DNA reads as TGTGCCAGCAGAATCAGCTATAGCACAGATACGCAGTATTTT.

The V gene is TRBV2, the J gene TRBJ2-5, with TRBD2 matching over 10 bases. V was pared by 4 bases and J by 5 bases, with 7 bases of the junction left unmatched. Germline V lookup: CDR1 SNHLY, CDR2 FYNNEI. CDR3 length: 15 amino acids. The CDR3 loop reads CASSVASGRRETQYF. Here the CDR3 DNA reads TGTGCCAGCAGTGTCGCTAGCGGGAGAAGGGAGACCCAGTACTTC.

There are many counts of this clone. The V gene is TRBV4-1, the J gene TRBJ2-1, with 12 bases fitting TRBD2. The CDR3 loop spans 18 amino acids. V trimming: 0 bases; J trimming: 4 bases; junction bases outside the gene matches: 7. CDR1 and CDR2 (germline): MGHRA, YSYEKL. The CDR3: CASSQDPGLAGRYNEQFF. As DNA, the CDR3 is TGCGCCAGCAGCCAAGATCCGGGACTAGCGGGTAGATACAATGAGCAGTTCTTC.

The CDR3 sequence: CASRTSGYNEQFF. The CDR3, as DNA: TGTGCCAGCAGGACTAGTGGCTACAATGAGCAGTTCTTC. The chain couples TRBV28 to TRBJ2-1; D is possibly TRBD2 (6 bases). CDR1 is MDHEN and CDR2 is SYDVKM in the germline V gene. The CDR3 runs to 13 residues. V dropped 6 bases and J dropped 3 bases, with 9 bases sitting between them.

The chain uses TRBV14 and TRBJ2-5, with TRBD1 identical over 11 bases. Trimming at V came to 4 bases and at J to 4 bases, leaving 5 bases not matched to a gene. Germline V lookup: CDR1 SGHDN, CDR2 FVKESK. This CDR3 region has 15 residues. The CDR3 region has the DNA TGTGCCAGCAGCCCCGGGACAGGGGGACGAGAGACCCAGTACTTC. Its protein is CASSPGTGGRETQYF.

The chain is built from TRBV6-6 and TRBJ1-1; TRBD1 agrees at 7 bases. Germline V lookup: CDR1 MNHNY, CDR2 SVGAGI (reference sequence). J gave up 3 bases and V 4 bases, and 8 bases lay outside the gene matches. The CDR3 is 15 residues long. This CDR3 reads CASSSETGWDTEAFF. DNA for the CDR3: TGTGCCAGCAGTTCCGAGACAGGGTGGGACACTGAAGCTTTCTTT.